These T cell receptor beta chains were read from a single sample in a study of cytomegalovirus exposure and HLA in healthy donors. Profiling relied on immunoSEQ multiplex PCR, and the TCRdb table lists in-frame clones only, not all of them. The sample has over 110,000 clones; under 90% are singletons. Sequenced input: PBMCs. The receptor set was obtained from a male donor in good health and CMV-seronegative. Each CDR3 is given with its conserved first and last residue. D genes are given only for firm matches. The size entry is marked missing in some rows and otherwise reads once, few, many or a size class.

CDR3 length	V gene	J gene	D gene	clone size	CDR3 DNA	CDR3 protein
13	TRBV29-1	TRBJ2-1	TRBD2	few	TGCAGCGTTCATGGCGGGAGCGTAAATGAGCAGTTCTTC	CSVHGGSVNEQFF
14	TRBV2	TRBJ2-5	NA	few	TGTGCCAGCAGTGAAGCGATGAGAGAAGAGACCCAGTACTTC	CASSEAMREETQYF
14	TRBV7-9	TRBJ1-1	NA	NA	TGTGCCAGCAGCATAACAGGGTCACACACTGAAGCTTTCTTT	CASSITGSHTEAFF
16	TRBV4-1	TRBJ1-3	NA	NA	TGCGCCAGCAGCCAAGGAGCGCAGGGGACTGGAAACACCATATATTTT	CASSQGAQGTGNTIYF
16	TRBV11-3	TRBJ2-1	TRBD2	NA	TGTGCCAGCAGCTTTTCCGGGACTAGTGGTTACAATGAGCAGTTCTTC	CASSFSGTSGYNEQFF
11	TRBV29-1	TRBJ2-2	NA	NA	TGCAGCGTCAGGCGCAGCGGGGAGCTGTTTTTT	CSVRRSGELFF
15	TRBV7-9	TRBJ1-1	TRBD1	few	TGTGCCAGCAGCTTAGGACAGGGGGTAATTAGTGAAGCTTTCTTT	CASSLGQGVISEAFF
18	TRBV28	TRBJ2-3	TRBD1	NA	TGTGCCAGCAGGAGTCCTTCCCAGGGACAGGGATACACAGATACGCAGTATTTT	CASRSPSQGQGYTDTQYF
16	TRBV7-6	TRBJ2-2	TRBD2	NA	TGTGCCAGCAGCTTTACGGGACTAGCCAACACCGGGGAGCTGTTTTTT	CASSFTGLANTGELFF
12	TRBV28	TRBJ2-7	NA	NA	TGTGCCGCCCAAGGCGGGGCTGACGAGCAGTACTTC	CAAQGGADEQYF
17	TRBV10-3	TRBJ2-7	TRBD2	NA	TGTGCCATCAGTGATTCTCGGACTAGCGGTGACTCCTACGAGCAGTACTTC	CAISDSRTSGDSYEQYF
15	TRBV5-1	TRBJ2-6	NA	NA	TGCGCCAGCAGCCCGACAACAAACGGGGCCAACGTCCTGACTTTC	CASSPTTNGANVLTF
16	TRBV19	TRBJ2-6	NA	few	TGTGCCAGTAGTATAGGAGAGAGGTCTGGGGCCAACGTCCTGACTTTC	CASSIGERSGANVLTF
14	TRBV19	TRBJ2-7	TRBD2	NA	TGTGCCACCGGGGGAGCGGGAACCTCCTACGAGCAGTACTTC	CATGGAGTSYEQYF
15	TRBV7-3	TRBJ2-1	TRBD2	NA	TGTGCCAGCTCCCGGACTAGCGGGAGCCTCACTGAGCAGTTCTTC	CASSRTSGSLTEQFF